These T cell receptor beta chains were read from a single sample in a study of T cells in Graves' hyperthyroidism and ophthalmopathy. TCRdb redid the calling of the multiplex PCR reads with MiXCR, one entry per CDR3 protein. The sample includes some 580,000 distinct CDR3 sequences, 16% of them seen just once. The sequencing sample was made of blood. These receptors all stem from a woman in her forties with Graves' ophthalmopathy. CDR3s include the opening cysteine and the closing phenylalanine or tryptophan. The D gene is left open where the match is weak. Only part of the rows carry a size: once, few, many, or a class if the clone is expanded.

cdr3_nt cdr3_aa d_call j_call v_call clone_size
TGCAGTGCTACTACGGACAGCAATCAGCCCCAGCATTTT CSATTDSNQPQHF NA TRBJ1-5 TRBV20-1 NA
TGCGCCAGCTGCATTCTAGCGGGGGGGCCGGAGACCCAGTACTTC CASCILAGGPETQYF TRBD2 TRBJ2-5 TRBV5-1 NA
TGTGCCTGGGGGGGACAGGGGAAAGAGACCCAGTACTTC CAWGGQGKETQYF TRBD1 TRBJ2-5 TRBV30 NA
TGTGCCAGTAGAGACACAGGGGGCCGCAATCAGCCCCAGCATTTT CASRDTGGRNQPQHF TRBD1 TRBJ1-5 TRBV19 NA
TGTGCCTGGAGTGTACGGGTCAGCGGGGAGCTGTTTTTT CAWSVRVSGELFF NA TRBJ2-2 TRBV30 many
TGCAGCGCTGGAGGACCGAGCAATGAAAAACTGTTTTTT CSAGGPSNEKLFF NA TRBJ1-4 TRBV29-1 NA
TGTGCCTGGAGTATGGGGCTCAATCAGCCCCAGCATTTT CAWSMGLNQPQHF NA TRBJ1-5 TRBV30 many
TGTGCCAGCAGTGATTGGGGGCCGGGGGATCAGCCCCAGCATTTT CASSDWGPGDQPQHF NA TRBJ1-5 TRBV2 many
TGTGCCAGCAGTGAAGGACAAGTCTCTGGAAACACCATATATTTT CASSEGQVSGNTIYF NA TRBJ1-3 TRBV2 NA
TGCAGTGCTAGGGGATTTGGGGGAGACCCCACAGATACGCAGTATTTT CSARGFGGDPTDTQYF NA TRBJ2-3 TRBV20-1 NA
TGCAGAGAGGGGCCAAATCCTAGCGGGGGGGATGTCGCCGACGAGCAGTACTTC CREGPNPSGGDVADEQYF TRBD2 TRBJ2-7 TRBV20-1 NA
TGTGGGGCGGGAACTAACACCGGGGAGCTGTTTTTT CGAGTNTGELFF NA TRBJ2-2 TRBV10-3 NA
TGTGCCAGCTCACCTAGGCTGGGGTACTCCTACAATGAGCAGTTCTTC CASSPRLGYSYNEQFF NA TRBJ2-1 TRBV18 many
TGTGCCAGCAGCCTCGGGACGGCCGCGAACACCGGGGAGCTGTTTTTT CASSLGTAANTGELFF NA TRBJ2-2 TRBV11-2 many
TGTGCCAGCTCACCCCTAGCGGGTCTGGCGGATACGCAGTATTTT CASSPLAGLADTQYF TRBD2 TRBJ2-3 TRBV18 many
TGTGCCAGCAGTGAAGTGGGCAGGGCGAGCACAGATACGCAGTATTTT CASSEVGRASTDTQYF NA TRBJ2-3 TRBV2 many
TGCGCCAGCGGTGGGGCGGGGAAGGGTGGCTACACCTTC CASGGAGKGGYTF NA TRBJ1-2 TRBV10-2 NA
TGTGCCAGCAGTGAGGCGACAGGACTGTCCACAGATACGCAGTATTTT CASSEATGLSTDTQYF NA TRBJ2-3 TRBV2 NA
TGTGCCAGCAGCCAAGTACGGAGCTCTGGAAACACCATATATTTT CASSQVRSSGNTIYF NA TRBJ1-3 TRBV3-1 few
TGCAGCGTTGCACCCGGGACCAAAGGAGAGACCCAGTACTTC CSVAPGTKGETQYF NA TRBJ2-5 TRBV29-1 NA
TGTGCCAGCCTTTCCCTCCGGGACAGGGTGAATGGCTACACCTTC CASLSLRDRVNGYTF TRBD1 TRBJ1-2 TRBV28 many